This T cell receptor (beta chain) was recorded in a study of blood T cell repertoires in COVID-19. Study summary: Acute and convalescent COVID-19 samples came from the United States, Italy and Spain. PBMCs, B-cell-depleted T cells, or T cells were the source of the cDNA or gDNA that made up the material.

CDR1 is MNHEY, CDR2 SVGAGI, per germline. CDR3 length: 13 residues. V was trimmed by 4 bases and J by 5 bases, leaving 10 bases between them. Authors' methods: Estimation of nucleated cell counts was performed using reference gene primer amplification. TCRdb's table, derived via immunoSEQ multiplex PCR, lists solely in-frame clones and lacks some. V, J and clone size are those of that table, while D and trimming were read from the DNA. The sample has over 90,000 clones, 87% seen once. The specimen sequenced was peripheral blood. This rearrangement joins TRBV6-5 to TRBJ2-3; no clear D. The sequence was obtained from a man aged 50-59 years with active COVID-19. The CDR3 sequence: CASSSHIGDTQYF. CDR3 nucleotides: TGTGCCAGCAGTTCTCACATTGGAGATACGCAGTATTTT.